The 21 T cell receptor beta chains below were found in one sample sequenced in a study of CXCR3-negative and CXCR3-positive naive CD8 T cells. Each TRB cDNA library was prepared by 5' RACE (with UMI labels). TCRdb reanalyzed the 5' RACE reads and collapses them to one entry per CDR3 protein, without DNA. In all, the sample yields 65,000 to 95,000 distinct CDR3 sequences. Sequenced input: naive CXCR3- CD8+ T cells from blood. The subset denotes: CD45RO-CCR7+CD27+CD95- naive CD8+ T cells lacking CXCR3 (TNR3-). The receptors originated from a human donor in good health. Some clones in this sample may be carry-over from other donors' samples.

The chain links TRBV12-3 or TRBV12-4 to TRBJ2-1; TCRdb outputs TRBD1, but without DNA this stays unchecked. This CDR3 is 23 amino acids long. CDR3 residues: CASSFTGLLNLGDKGQSYNEQFF.

V and J are TRBV29-1 and TRBJ2-7; TCRdb gives TRBD2 as the D gene, but with no DNA this cannot be confirmed. From germline, CDR1 is SQVTM and CDR2 ANQGSEA. This CDR3 contains 14 residues. CDR3 protein: CSVELKGLGDEQYF.

The rearrangement joins TRBV21-1 to TRBJ1-4; TCRdb lists TRBD1, though no DNA is available to test this call. TRBV21-1 is listed as a pseudogene. The CDR3 has 15 residues. CDR3 sequence reads: CASSTPPGRNEKLFF.

The chain joins TRBV12-3 or TRBV12-4 to TRBJ2-7; absent DNA, TCRdb's TRBD2 call cannot be checked. The CDR3 consists of 18 residues. The CDR3 loop reads CASSLIPLVGQGFYEQYF.

The V call is TRBV4-3, the J call TRBJ1-5. The CDR3 is 15 amino acids. The germline V gene encodes CDR1 LGHNA and CDR2 YSLEER. This CDR3 reads CASSQDWNGYQPQHF.

V usage is TRBV9 and J usage is TRBJ2-6. Per the germline V gene, CDR1 is SGDLS and CDR2 is YYNGEE. The CDR3 runs to 20 residues. CDR3 in amino acids: CASSVDSRDFSHSGANVLTF.

The V call is TRBV6-2 or TRBV6-3, the J call TRBJ2-7; as DNA is missing, the TRBD1 call by TCRdb cannot be tested. The length of the CDR3 is 14 residues. Germline V gene data show CDR1 as MNHEY and CDR2 as SVGEGT. The CDR3 protein is CASSYGAESSEQYF.

The chain uses TRBV9 and TRBJ2-7; TCRdb names TRBD2, which stays unverified in the absence of DNA. CDR1 is SGDLS and CDR2 is YYNGEE in the germline V gene. CDR3 length: 15 residues. The CDR3 protein is CASSVEASGSYEQYF.

CDR3 residues: CSAMTGSTDTQYF. V gene TRBV29-1 combines with J gene TRBJ2-3; absent DNA, TCRdb's TRBD1 call cannot be checked. Germline V lookup: CDR1 SQVTM, CDR2 ANQGSEA. The CDR3 has 13 residues.

The chain is built from TRBV11-2 and TRBJ2-4; checking the TCRdb D call of TRBD1 is not possible without DNA. The germline CDR1 and CDR2 sequences are SGHAT and FQNNGV. This CDR3 has 14 residues. The CDR3 loop reads CASSLPGGGNIQYF.

The chain links TRBV10-3 to TRBJ2-7. The germline CDR1 and CDR2 sequences are ENHRY and SYGVKD. CDR3 length: 12 residues. The CDR3 reads CAISASDYEQYF.

The V gene is TRBV5-1, the J gene TRBJ2-3; TCRdb lists TRBD2, though no DNA is available to test this call. Germline loops: CDR1 SGHRS, CDR2 YFSETQ. The CDR3 has 16 residues. CDR3: CASSLGSGGLTDTQYF.

The rearrangement uses TRBV25-1 and TRBJ1-1; TCRdb designates TRBD1, a call that cannot be tested without DNA. This CDR3 has 15 residues. Germline V CDR1 and CDR2: MGHDK, SYGVNS. CDR3 residues: CASSEWLGDGSEAFF.

The J gene is TRBJ2-7, the V gene TRBV25-1; TCRdb outputs TRBD2, but without DNA this stays unchecked. Germline assignment: CDR1 MGHDK and CDR2 SYGVNS. CDR3 length: 15 amino acids. The chain's CDR3 is CASSIGTSVAYEQYF.

The chain links TRBV29-1 to TRBJ2-7; the TRBD1 assignment by TCRdb is unverifiable without DNA. This CDR3 spans 11 amino acids. CDR1 is SQVTM, CDR2 ANQGSEA, per germline. CDR3 in amino acids: CSVRGLGEQYF.

The chain joins TRBV12-3 or TRBV12-4 to TRBJ2-1. The CDR3 runs 13 residues. The CDR3 loop reads CASSLRVVGEQFF.

The genes are TRBV28 and TRBJ2-7; the TCRdb D gene call, TRBD1, has no DNA to confirm it. Germline-derived CDR1 and CDR2 are MDHEN and SYDVKM. This CDR3 is built from 14 residues. The CDR3 region is CASSALDRGYEQYF.

The chain recombines TRBV7-9 with TRBJ1-5. This CDR3 has 14 residues. Per the germline V gene, CDR1 is SEHNR and CDR2 is FQNEAQ (reference sequence). The CDR3 sequence: CASSLAISNQPQHF.

The chain uses TRBV10-1 and TRBJ2-2. CDR1 is WNHNN and CDR2 is SYGVQD in the germline V gene (reference sequence). There are 13 residues in the CDR3. The CDR3 loop is CASERHNTGELFF.

The chain's CDR3 is CASSVAGGSSYEQYF. The genes are TRBV9 and TRBJ2-7. There are 15 residues in the CDR3. Germline CDR1 is SGDLS and CDR2 is YYNGEE. The whole variable domain, remainder taken from reference TRBV9 and TRBJ2-7, is DSGVTQTPKHLITATGQRVTLRCSPRSGDLSVYWYQQSLDQGLQFLIQYYNGEERAKGNILERFSAQQFPDLHSELNLSSLELGDSALYFCASSVAGGSSYEQYFGPGTRLTVT.

The chain uses TRBV7-3 and TRBJ2-1; TCRdb selects TRBD2, and the lack of DNA leaves this call unchecked. There are 14 residues in the CDR3. CDR1 SGHTA and CDR2 FQGTGA come from the germline V gene. The CDR3 sequence is CASSHGLAMGEQFF.